Following are 20 T cell receptor beta chains from one sample sequenced in a study of blood T cell repertoires in COVID-19. This table comes from immunoSEQ multiplex PCR, and its TCRdb copy is limited to in-frame clones, with some not included. The sample has hundreds of thousands of clones; about nine tenths are singletons. Sequenced input: peripheral blood. The source is a man aged 18 to 30 with active or convalescent COVID-19.

The CDR3 sequence is CATSRGIAGGTDTQYF. The CDR3 DNA sequence: TGTGCCACCAGCAGGGGGATAGCGGGCGGCACAGATACGCAGTATTTT. The chain couples TRBV15 to TRBJ2-3; 7 bases are a match to TRBD2. The CDR3 runs 16 residues. The V segment lost 3 bases and the J segment 1 base; nucleotides outside the gene matches: 7. From germline, CDR1 is LNHNV and CDR2 YYDKDF (reference sequence).

This clone was seen more than once but under ten times. V usage is TRBV4-1 and J usage is TRBJ2-1; 9 nucleotides match TRBD2. The germline V gene has CDR1 MGHRA and CDR2 YSYEKL. This CDR3 region has 15 residues. With V trimmed by 4 bases and J by 1 base, 2 bases remained unmatched. The CDR3 reads CASSLAGASYNEQFF. The CDR3, as DNA: TGCGCCAGCAGCCTAGCGGGAGCGTCCTACAATGAGCAGTTCTTC.

V and J are TRBV6-5 and TRBJ1-2, with D possibly matching TRBD1 (6 bases). Germline CDR1 is MNHEY and CDR2 is SVGAGI. V dropped 2 bases and J dropped 1 base, with 14 bases sitting between them. The CDR3 is 16 amino acids. CDR3: CASSYRTEPLNYGYTF. The CDR3 DNA sequence: TGTGCCAGCAGTTACCGGACAGAACCCCTTAACTATGGCTACACCTTC.

V and J are TRBV6-5 and TRBJ1-2; D not resolved. Germline V gives CDR1 MNHEY, CDR2 SVGAGI. This CDR3 is built from 13 residues. Trimming took 6 bases from V and 14 from J, leaving 22 bases between them. The CDR3 DNA sequence: TGTGCCAGCAGCAATAATCCGGAGGCACCTGAGACCTTC. Amino acid sequence: CASSNNPEAPETF.

V and J are TRBV18 and TRBJ2-3, with TRBD2 as a possible D gene (6 bases). CDR3 size: 19 residues. V was shortened by 3 bases and J by 0 bases, with 22 bases between the two germline ends. In germline, CDR1 is KGHSH, CDR2 LQKENI. CDR3 amino acids: CASSPSGSATPGSTDTQYF. The CDR3 bases are TGTGCCAGCTCACCTAGCGGAAGCGCCACCCCCGGGAGCACAGATACGCAGTATTTT.

The chain employs TRBV6-5 and TRBJ1-4; D gene ambiguous. Germline V gene sequence: CDR1 MNHEY, CDR2 SVGAGI. The CDR3 consists of 14 residues. V dropped 6 bases and J dropped 7 bases, with 15 bases sitting between them. CDR3 protein: CASRPSGRGEKLFF. CDR3 nucleotides: TGTGCCAGCAGACCCTCCGGCCGGGGTGAAAAACTGTTTTTT.

V and J are TRBV6-6 and TRBJ1-3, with 7 bases aligning to TRBD1. The trim removed 7 bases at V and 0 bases at J, leaving 6 bases unmatched. Germline V CDR1 and CDR2: MNHNY, SVGAGI (reference sequence). CDR3 size: 15 residues. The CDR3 protein is CASTLRQGSGNTIYF. DNA for the CDR3: TGTGCCAGCACCCTAAGACAGGGCTCTGGAAACACCATATATTTT.

In this sample, this clone turned up once. The V gene is TRBV19, the J gene TRBJ2-2; TRBD2 matches at 10 bases. V shed 6 bases and J 7 bases; nucleotides not matched to a gene: 14. Germline V lookup: CDR1 LNHDA, CDR2 SQIVND (reference sequence). The CDR3 covers 17 residues. The CDR3 coding sequence is TGTGCCAGTAGCCCCGGAGCGGGGGGGATTTTTGGCGGGGAGCTGTTTTTT. This translates into CASSPGAGGIFGGELFF.

The count of this clone is one. The chain uses TRBV28 and TRBJ2-7; tentative D call: TRBD2 (6 bases). V lost 5 bases, J lost 0 bases, and 8 bases lay in between. The germline V gene has CDR1 MDHEN and CDR2 SYDVKM. The length of the CDR3 is 13 residues. The DNA of the CDR3 is TGTGCCAGCAGTCCGGGACTCTCCTACGAGCAGTACTTC. Its translation is CASSPGLSYEQYF. Complete variable domain (other parts from reference TRBV28 and TRBJ2-7): DVKVTQSSRYLVKRTGEKVFLECVQDMDHENMFWYRQDPGLGLRLIYFSYDVKMKEKGDIPEGYSVSREKKERFSLILESASTNQTSMYLCASSPGLSYEQYFGPGTRLTVT.

The J gene is TRBJ2-1, the V gene TRBV29-1; D unclear. V was trimmed by 3 bases and J by 1 base, leaving 7 bases between them. The CDR3 is 13 residues long. Germline loops: CDR1 SQVTM, CDR2 ANQGSEA. The chain's CDR3 is CSVELGSYNEQFF. The DNA for the CDR3 is TGCAGCGTTGAGCTAGGTTCCTACAATGAGCAGTTCTTC.

This clone was counted between two and nine times. V usage is TRBV7-9 and J usage is TRBJ1-1; 9 nucleotides line up with TRBD1. This CDR3 is 16 amino acids long. Germline V gene data show CDR1 as SEHNR and CDR2 as FQNEAQ (reference sequence). With 3 bases clipped from V and 4 bases from J, the junction kept 9 bases outside the gene matches. CDR3 amino acids: CASSFTGGGRGTEAFF. The DNA for the CDR3 is TGTGCCAGCAGCTTTACAGGGGGCGGGAGAGGCACTGAAGCTTTCTTT.

The chain carries TRBV7-9 and TRBJ1-1; TRBD1 matches 10 bases. Germline values: CDR1 SEHNR, CDR2 FQNEAQ (reference sequence). This CDR3 is built from 15 residues. V dropped 5 bases and J dropped 6; count of bases not matched to a gene: 9. CDR3 nucleotide sequence: TGTGCCAGCAGCCCCTCGACAGGGGGCGCGGCTGAAGCTTTCTTT. Translation: CASSPSTGGAAEAFF.

The chain uses TRBV14 and TRBJ2-7; 8 bases align to TRBD2. CDR1 and CDR2 (germline): SGHDN, FVKESK. V shed 3 bases, J shed 5 bases, and the junction held 18 bases outside the gene matches. The CDR3 length is 18 residues. The CDR3 here is CASSHFRPGLASLNEQYF. The DNA for the CDR3 is TGTGCCAGCAGCCATTTCAGACCTGGACTAGCTAGCCTGAACGAGCAGTACTTC.

In DNA, the CDR3 is TGTGCCAGCACTCTACAGGGATATCAAGAAGCTTTCTTT. This translates into CASTLQGYQEAFF. The J gene is TRBJ1-1, the V gene TRBV12-3 or TRBV12-4, with a weak D call TRBD1 (6 bases). The CDR3 totals 13 residues. Between the trimmed V and J ends, which lost 7 bases and 8 bases, there was a span of 17 bases.

The gene calls are TRBV12-3 or TRBV12-4 and TRBJ2-7; 9 nucleotides agree with TRBD1. The CDR3 has 13 amino acids. V shed 5 bases and J 3 bases; nucleotides not matched to a gene: 2. The CDR3 DNA reads as TGTGCCAGCAGTACGGGACAGGGCTACGAGCAGTACTTC. It codes for CASSTGQGYEQYF.

This clone was picked up one time. The chain joins TRBV27 to TRBJ2-5; D is possibly TRBD2 (6 bases). The V gene's germline CDR1 is MNHEY and CDR2 SMNVEV (reference sequence). The germline V and J ends were trimmed by 3 bases and 7 bases, with 18 bases remaining between them. The CDR3 runs 15 residues. The CDR3 nucleotides are TGTGCCAGCAGTTTGATTCGCGGGGTCTGGGGGACCCAGTACTTC. Its translation: CASSLIRGVWGTQYF.

The V call is TRBV2, the J call TRBJ2-5; 12 bases match TRBD2. V lost 10 bases, J lost 5 bases, and 14 bases stayed unmatched. The CDR3 runs to 16 residues. Germline loops: CDR1 SNHLY, CDR2 FYNNEI. The CDR3 is CATPKSRGLAGETQYF. The CDR3 DNA reads TGTGCCACCCCCAAATCCCGAGGACTAGCGGGGGAGACCCAGTACTTC.

V usage is TRBV5-1 and J usage is TRBJ1-4; the match to TRBD1 covers 8 bases. The CDR3 extends over 14 amino acids. Losses at the gene ends were 5 bases for V and 3 bases for J; bases not matched to a gene: 3. Germline loops: CDR1 SGHRS, CDR2 YFSETQ. CDR3 DNA sequence: TGCGCCAGCAGAACGGGACAGGCTAATGAAAAACTGTTTTTT. Encoded protein: CASRTGQANEKLFF. Based on the CDR3 plus reference TRBV5-1 and TRBJ1-4, the full variable domain is KAGVTQTPRYLIKTRGQQVTLSCSPISGHRSVSWYQQTPGQGLQFLFEYFSETQRNKGNFPGRFSGRQFSNSRSEMNVSTLELGDSALYLCASRTGQANEKLFFGSGTQLSVL.

The chain recombines TRBV9 with TRBJ2-7, with unresolved D. This CDR3 region has 14 residues. V was shortened by 2 bases and J by 6 bases, with 15 bases between the two germline ends. The germline CDR1 and CDR2 sequences are SGDLS and YYNGEE. Here the CDR3 reads CASSVGGASREQYF. Here the CDR3 DNA reads TGTGCCAGCAGCGTCGGCGGAGCGTCTCGCGAGCAGTACTTC.

The chain joins TRBV4-1 to TRBJ2-1, with D perhaps TRBD2 (6 bases). Between the trimmed V and J ends, which lost 2 bases and 6 bases, there was a span of 14 bases. Germline V CDR1 and CDR2: MGHRA, YSYEKL. This CDR3 region has 15 residues. The CDR3 DNA reads TGCGCCAGCAGCCAAAACGGACATAGCGGCAATGAGCAGTTCTTC. Translated, it gives CASSQNGHSGNEQFF.